The present TCR beta chain was sequenced within a study of vaccination effects on CD4 cells after COVID-19. Study-wide context: Samples gathered post-vaccine arrived a median of 72 days past the second dose.

This CDR3 is built from 16 residues. Germline assignment: CDR1 MGHDK and CDR2 SYGVNS. Trimming removed 6 bases from V and 2 bases from J; junction bases left unmatched: 6. The sample holds a few counts of this clone. The antigen is not known. Within the ViraFEST assay, antigen-specific CD4+ T cells underwent expansion with viral peptide pools prior to sequencing. At the end of 10 days of culture, CD4+ T cells were isolated. The vaccine given was either BNT162b2 or mRNA-1273, in two doses. It was with about 9.3 IU/ml IL-2 and 9.5 to 10 ug/ml peptides that some 2 million PBMC per well were cultured. Assay used: immunoSEQ multiplex PCR; TCRdb lists only in-frame clones, some missing. The table includes tens of thousands of clones, 65% to 80% detected once.

The V call is TRBV25-1, the J call TRBJ2-3; 12 bases align to TRBD2. The sequencing here drew on CD4+ T cells from PBMCs cultured with HCoV-NL63 spike peptides, taken after COVID-19 vaccination. The source is a human donor who received a COVID-19 vaccine. The DNA for the CDR3 is TGTGCCAGCAGAGGACTAGCGGGGATCCACACAGATACGCAGTATTTT. It encodes CASRGLAGIHTDTQYF.